This T cell receptor (beta chain) was sequenced in a study of post-analysis software for immune sequencing data. Study-level findings and limits: When compared against controls, multiple sclerosis patients showed significantly lower normalized Chao1 diversity. In patients, TRBV5-6, TRBV5-1 and TRBV20-1 belonged to five TRBV segments found more frequently than in controls. F measure grouped same-batch samples tightly together.

Per the germline V gene, CDR1 is KGHDR and CDR2 is SFDVKD. The CDR3 extends over 14 amino acids. Trimming pared 1 base from V and 1 base from J, leaving 5 bases between. Included in the TCR beta cDNA libraries were unique molecular identifiers. TCRdb re-analysed the PCR reads in MiXCR, keeping a single row per CDR3 protein. The sample consists of approximately 440,000 distinct CDR3 sequences, around 40% of them appearing once. There are a few counts of this clonotype. Its matching antigen is unknown. The source material was blood. This TCR derives from a girl aged 5-17 years with multiple sclerosis. The chain is built from TRBV24-1 and TRBJ2-3; D is undetermined. This CDR3 reads CATSDFGGTDTQYF. The CDR3 DNA is TGTGCCACCAGTGATTTTGGGGGCACAGATACGCAGTATTTT.